This record looks at one TCR beta chain sequence and its context. Its antigen is currently unknown. After expansion with viral peptide pools in the ViraFEST assay, antigen-specific CD4+ T cells were sequenced. Researchers isolated CD4+ T cells once approximately eleven days of culture had elapsed. Documented for the person is a PCR-confirmed SARS-CoV-2 infection occurring between March and December 2020. IL-2 at 10 IU/ml and peptides at approximately 9.5 ug/ml were added to cultured PBMC, two million per well. Both day 3 and day 7 saw half the medium replaced with IL-2 medium. The CDR3 has 11 amino acids. Trimming cost V 8 bases and J 0 bases, with 4 bases left between them. Germline loops: CDR1 MRHNA, CDR2 SNTAGT. The record originates from a study of vaccination effects on CD4 cells after COVID-19. Study-wide background: Sampling occurred 16 days and one week pre-vaccination in two convalescent patients.

General observations from the study: Mainly new clones induced by vaccination were found among post-vaccine spike-reactive clones in convalescents.

Measured with immunoSEQ multiplex PCR; TCRdb has only the in-frame clones, and not every one. The sample shows 35,000 to 55,000 clones, about 68% of them seen only once. The chain links TRBV6-4 to TRBJ2-5; D remains ambiguous. The clonotype comes from a human donor who had a prior SARS-CoV-2 infection. Sequenced material: CD4+ T cells from PBMCs cultured with a peptide pool, taken before COVID-19 vaccination. This CDR3 reads CASLYQETQYF. The CDR3 DNA reads as TGTGCCAGCCTGTACCAAGAGACCCAGTACTTC.